The 8 T cell receptor beta chains reported below all come from one sample, sequenced in a study of persistence of HIV-infected CD4 T cells. These TCRs are of unknown antigen specificity. Stimulation used 9 to 10 ug/mL lysate from CMV-infected fibroblasts. Sorted nonresponding memory CD4+ T cells were CD40L-negative, CD69-negative, CD45RO-high. Sequencing used immunoSEQ version 4 in survey mode. Only in-frame clones appear in the TCRdb table, and some are missing; sequencing was by immunoSEQ multiplex PCR. Counted here are 48,000 or so clones, about four fifths occurring once; the ten biggest clones make up around 3%. The sequences come from CD4+ T cells sorted from PBMCs after approximately 19-hour stimulation, collected from a patient who received antiretroviral therapy. These receptor sequences come from an adult man with HIV who was CMV-seropositive.

J is TRBJ1-1 and V is TRBV5-6, with D perhaps TRBD1 (6 bases). CDR3 length: 14 residues. V was pared by 7 bases and J by 0 bases, with 13 bases between. Germline loops: CDR1 SGHDT, CDR2 YYEEEE. In DNA, the CDR3 is TGTGCCAGCGGATTCCAGGGGTTGAACACTGAAGCTTTCTTT. Translating gives CASGFQGLNTEAFF.

This clone was seen a few times. The V and J genes are TRBV5-1 and TRBJ1-3, with a tentative D call TRBD1 (6 bases). The CDR3 is 16 residues long. The ends were cut back, 6 bases at V and 4 bases at J, with 20 bases in the middle. CDR1 and CDR2 (germline): SGHRS, YFSETQ. The CDR3 reads CASTVGGGASGNTIYF. The CDR3 DNA follows: TGCGCCAGCACCGTGGGGGGGGGCGCCTCCGGAAACACCATATATTTT. The full variable domain, its missing parts supplied by reference TRBV5-1 and TRBJ1-3, is KAGVTQTPRYLIKTRGQQVTLSCSPISGHRSVSWYQQTPGQGLQFLFEYFSETQRNKGNFPGRFSGRQFSNSRSEMNVSTLELGDSALYLCASTVGGGASGNTIYFGEGSWLTVV.

The rearrangement links TRBV7-6 to TRBJ2-2; a weak D match, TRBD1 (6 bases). Trimming stripped 5 bases from V and 6 bases from J, with 13 bases between. CDR1 SGHVS and CDR2 FNYEAQ come from the germline V gene. CDR3 length equals 14 residues. The CDR3 DNA follows: TGTGCCAGCAGCAAACAGGGAATCGCCGGGGAGCTGTTTTTT. Translating it yields CASSKQGIAGELFF.

This chain joins TRBV4-1 and TRBJ1-4; TRBD1 is a possible D gene (5 bases). There are 18 residues in the CDR3. Germline CDR1 reads MGHRA; CDR2 reads YSYEKL. V was pared by 0 bases and J by 7 bases, with 21 bases between. CDR3 loop: CASSQDYRMGGGSEKLFF. The CDR3 bases are TGCGCCAGCAGCCAAGATTATCGAATGGGGGGAGGTAGTGAAAAACTGTTTTTT.

V and J are TRBV3-1 (or the pseudogene TRBV3-2) and TRBJ2-7, with no clear D. The CDR3 covers 13 residues. Trimming pared 4 bases from V and 1 base from J, leaving 8 bases between. Germline V gene data show CDR1 as LGHDT and CDR2 as YNNKEL (reference sequence). Written as DNA, the CDR3 is TGTGCCAGCAGCCTCGCAAGTTCCTACGAGCAGTACTTC. Protein: CASSLASSYEQYF.

Only a few counts were recorded for this clone. The chain recombines TRBV5-8 with TRBJ2-1; unclear D gene. This CDR3 has 15 amino acids. V was shortened by 1 base and J by 0 bases, with 8 bases between the two germline ends. Germline assignment: CDR1 SGHTS and CDR2 YDEGEE. CDR3 DNA: TGTGCCAGCAGCTTGCAGGTGAACTCCTACAATGAGCAGTTCTTC. Protein product: CASSLQVNSYNEQFF.

The J gene is TRBJ1-2, the V gene TRBV14, with D unclear. The V end was cut by 4 bases, the J end by 4 bases, with 13 bases between. Per germline, CDR1 SGHDN and CDR2 FVKESK. The CDR3 sequence is 14 residues long. The CDR3 DNA follows: TGTGCCAGCAGCCCCCGGTGGAGGGCCTATGGCTACACCTTC. Protein product: CASSPRWRAYGYTF. The whole variable domain, filled in from reference TRBV14 and TRBJ1-2, reads EAGVTQFPSHSVIEKGQTVTLRCDPISGHDNLYWYRRVMGKEIKFLLHFVKESKQDESGMPNNRFLAERTGGTYSTLKVQPAELEDSGVYFCASSPRWRAYGYTFGSGTRLTVV.

The chain has TRBV6-4 and TRBJ2-1; 7 nucleotides line up with TRBD1. The trim removed 5 bases at V and 7 bases at J, leaving 5 bases unmatched. The CDR3 extends over 13 amino acids. The germline V gene has CDR1 MRHNA and CDR2 SNTAGT. CDR3: CASSTQQGNEQFF. CDR3 in DNA: TGTGCCAGCAGTACCCAACAGGGGAATGAGCAGTTCTTC.